The rows below give T cell receptor beta chains drawn from one sample of a study of a mutant IDH1 vaccine in newly diagnosed glioma. Only in-frame clones appear in the TCRdb table, and some are missing; sequencing was by immunoSEQ multiplex PCR. In the table there are around 52,000 clones, 85% to 90% of which are singletons. What these receptors recognize is not known. The material sequenced was PBMCs, taken from a glioma patient whose treatment included an IDH1 peptide vaccine. The receptor set was obtained from a woman in her thirties or forties with glioma. CDR3s include the opening cysteine and the closing phenylalanine or tryptophan. The D gene is left open where the match is weak. A clone size is listed for some rows: how often the clone was seen (once, few, many), or a class if it is expanded.

d_call	clone_size	v_call	j_call	cdr3_aa	cdr3_nt
NA	NA	TRBV19	TRBJ1-1	CASSMRSGFGATEAFF	TGTGCCAGTAGTATGAGGAGCGGGTTTGGGGCGACTGAAGCTTTCTTT
TRBD1	NA	TRBV6-8	TRBJ1-2	CASSYSLDGTGRYGYTF	TGTGCCAGCAGTTACTCGCTTGACGGGACAGGCCGATATGGCTACACCTTC
NA	NA	TRBV6-4	TRBJ2-7	CASRQRRQSYEQYF	TGTGCCAGTAGGCAAAGGAGGCAGAGTTACGAGCAGTACTTC
NA	few	TRBV6-1	TRBJ2-7	CASSEGTSGNYEQYF	TGTGCCAGCAGTGAAGGGACTTCTGGGAACTACGAGCAGTACTTC
NA	NA	TRBV5-1	TRBJ2-3	CASSFPPGDTQYF	TGCGCCAGCAGCTTCCCCCCTGGAGATACGCAGTATTTT
TRBD2	NA	TRBV27	TRBJ2-2	CASSLLAGLGTGELFF	TGTGCCAGCAGTCTTCTAGCGGGTCTAGGGACCGGGGAGCTGTTTTTT
NA	NA	TRBV10-3	TRBJ2-2	CAISSSGNTGELFF	TGTGCCATCAGTTCCAGCGGAAACACCGGGGAGCTGTTTTTT
NA	NA	TRBV5-5	TRBJ1-5	CASSLVLGEPQHF	TGTGCCAGCAGCTTGGTCTTGGGGGAGCCCCAGCATTTT
NA	NA	TRBV4-2	TRBJ2-7	CASSPAPDYEQYF	TGTGCCAGCAGCCCCGCCCCAGACTACGAGCAGTACTTC
NA	NA	TRBV6-1	TRBJ1-4	CASTAQPNEKLFF	TGTGCCAGCACGGCACAGCCTAATGAAAAACTGTTTTTT
NA	once	TRBV2	TRBJ2-2	CASSEDGVNTGELFF	TGTGCCAGCAGTGAGGACGGGGTAAACACCGGGGAGCTGTTTTTT
TRBD2	NA	TRBV27	TRBJ2-1	CASSLRRGNNEQFF	TGTGCCAGCAGTTTAAGGCGGGGGAACAATGAGCAGTTCTTC
NA	few	TRBV6-5	TRBJ2-6	CASSYADGANVLTF	TGTGCCAGCAGTTACGCCGATGGGGCCAACGTCCTGACTTTC
TRBD1	NA	TRBV11-2	TRBJ2-5	CASSATGKETQYF	TGTGCCAGCAGCGCGACAGGGAAGGAGACCCAGTACTTC
NA	NA	TRBV20-1	TRBJ1-4	CSASREGKLFF	TGCAGTGCTAGTCGGGAGGGTAAACTGTTTTTT
NA	NA	TRBV15	TRBJ2-7	CATSRGILGPFYEQYF	TGTGCCACCAGCAGGGGTATCTTGGGACCGTTCTACGAGCAGTACTTC
NA	NA	TRBV5-1	TRBJ1-1	CASSLVAGNEAFF	TGCGCCAGCAGCTTGGTTGCGGGAAATGAAGCTTTCTTT
TRBD1	NA	TRBV5-4	TRBJ1-1	CASSLAGQGNTEAFF	TGTGCCAGCAGCTTGGCGGGACAGGGGAACACTGAAGCTTTCTTT
NA	NA	TRBV6-5	TRBJ2-7	CASSSSSYEQYF	TGTGCCAGCAGTTCAAGCTCCTACGAGCAGTACTTC
NA	NA	TRBV5-1	TRBJ2-3	CASSSRGEGAADTQYF	TGCGCCAGCAGCTCGCGCGGGGAGGGGGCGGCAGATACGCAGTATTTT
TRBD2	NA	TRBV7-9	TRBJ2-7	CASSSGGPYEQYF	TGTGCCAGCAGTTCGGGGGGGCCCTACGAGCAGTACTTC
NA	once	TRBV5-1	TRBJ1-2	CASSVNNPYGYTF	TGCGCCAGCAGCGTGAACAACCCGTATGGCTACACCTTC
NA	NA	TRBV28	TRBJ2-7	CASSLAGPFYEQYF	TGTGCCAGCAGTCTCGCCGGGCCGTTCTACGAGCAGTACTTC
NA	NA	TRBV5-1	TRBJ2-5	CASSQRASGRTETQYF	TGCGCCAGCAGCCAGCGGGCGAGCGGCCGGACGGAGACCCAGTACTTC